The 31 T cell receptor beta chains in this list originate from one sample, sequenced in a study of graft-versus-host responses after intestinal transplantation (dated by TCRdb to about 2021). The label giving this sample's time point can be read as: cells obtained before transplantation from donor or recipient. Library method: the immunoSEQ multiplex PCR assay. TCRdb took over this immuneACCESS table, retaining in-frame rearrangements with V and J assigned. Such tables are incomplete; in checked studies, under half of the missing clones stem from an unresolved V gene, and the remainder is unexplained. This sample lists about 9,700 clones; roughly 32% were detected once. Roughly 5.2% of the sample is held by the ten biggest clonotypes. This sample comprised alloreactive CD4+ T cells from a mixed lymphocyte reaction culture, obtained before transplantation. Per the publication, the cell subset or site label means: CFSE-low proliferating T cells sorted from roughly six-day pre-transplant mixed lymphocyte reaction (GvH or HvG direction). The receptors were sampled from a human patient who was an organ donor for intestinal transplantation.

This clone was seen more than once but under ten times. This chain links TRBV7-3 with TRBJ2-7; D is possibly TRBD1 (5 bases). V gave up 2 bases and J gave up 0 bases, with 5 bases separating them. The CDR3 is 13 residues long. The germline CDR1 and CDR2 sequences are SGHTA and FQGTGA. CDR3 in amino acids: CASSLDSSYEQYF. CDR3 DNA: TGTGCCAGCAGCTTAGACAGCTCCTACGAGCAGTACTTC.

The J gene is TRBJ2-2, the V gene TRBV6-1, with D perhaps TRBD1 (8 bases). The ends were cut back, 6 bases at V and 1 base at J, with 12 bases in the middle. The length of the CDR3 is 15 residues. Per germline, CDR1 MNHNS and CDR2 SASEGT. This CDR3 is CASRSGTGNTGELFF. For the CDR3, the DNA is TGTGCCAGCAGGAGCGGGACAGGGAACACCGGGGAGCTGTTTTTT.

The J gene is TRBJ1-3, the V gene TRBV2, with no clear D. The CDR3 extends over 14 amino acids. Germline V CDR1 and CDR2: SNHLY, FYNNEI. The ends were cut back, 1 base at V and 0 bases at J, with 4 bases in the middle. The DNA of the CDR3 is TGTGCCAGCAGTGAAGGGGGCTCTGGAAACACCATATATTTT. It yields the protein CASSEGGSGNTIYF.

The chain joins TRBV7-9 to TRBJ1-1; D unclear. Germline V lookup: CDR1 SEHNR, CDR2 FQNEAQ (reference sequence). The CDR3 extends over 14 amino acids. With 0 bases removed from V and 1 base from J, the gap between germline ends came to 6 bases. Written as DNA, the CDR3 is TGTGCCAGCAGCTTAGCGAATTGGAACACTGAAGCTTTCTTT. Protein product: CASSLANWNTEAFF.

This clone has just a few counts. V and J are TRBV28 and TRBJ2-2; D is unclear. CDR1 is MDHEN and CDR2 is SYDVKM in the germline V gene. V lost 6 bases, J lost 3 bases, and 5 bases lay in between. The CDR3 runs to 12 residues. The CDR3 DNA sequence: TGTGCCAGCAGGGATTACACCGGGGAGCTGTTTTTT. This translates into CASRDYTGELFF.

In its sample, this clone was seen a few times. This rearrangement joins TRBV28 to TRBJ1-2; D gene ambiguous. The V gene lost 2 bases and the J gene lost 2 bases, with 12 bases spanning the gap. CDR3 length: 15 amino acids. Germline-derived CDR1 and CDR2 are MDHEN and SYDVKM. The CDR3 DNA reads TGTGCCAGCAGTTTAGGGAGGGCCCTAAACTATGGCTACACCTTC. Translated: CASSLGRALNYGYTF.

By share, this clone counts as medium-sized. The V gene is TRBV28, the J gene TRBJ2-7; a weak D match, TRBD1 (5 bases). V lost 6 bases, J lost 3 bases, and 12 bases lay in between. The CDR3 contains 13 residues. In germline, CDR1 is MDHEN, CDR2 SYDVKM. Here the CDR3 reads CASSDSSGYEQYF. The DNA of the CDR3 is TGTGCCAGCAGCGACAGTTCTGGCTACGAGCAGTACTTC.

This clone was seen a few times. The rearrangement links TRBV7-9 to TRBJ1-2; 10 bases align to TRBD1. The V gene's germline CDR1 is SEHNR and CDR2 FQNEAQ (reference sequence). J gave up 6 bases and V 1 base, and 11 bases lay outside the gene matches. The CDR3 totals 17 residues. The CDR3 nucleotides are TGTGCCAGCAGCTTAGTGTATGGACAGGGGGTTTTAAATGGCTACACCTTC. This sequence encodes CASSLVYGQGVLNGYTF.

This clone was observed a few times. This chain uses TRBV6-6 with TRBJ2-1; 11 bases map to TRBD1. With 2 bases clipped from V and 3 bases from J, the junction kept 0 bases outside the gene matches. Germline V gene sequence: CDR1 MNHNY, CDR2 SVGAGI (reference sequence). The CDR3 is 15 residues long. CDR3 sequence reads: CASSYGTGGYNEQFF. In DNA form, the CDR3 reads TGTGCCAGCAGTTACGGGACAGGGGGCTACAATGAGCAGTTCTTC.

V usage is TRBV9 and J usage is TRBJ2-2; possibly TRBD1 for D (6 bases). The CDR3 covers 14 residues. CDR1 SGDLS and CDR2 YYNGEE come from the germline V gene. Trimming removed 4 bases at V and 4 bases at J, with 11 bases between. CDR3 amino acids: CASSLTGTTGELFF. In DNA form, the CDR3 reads TGTGCCAGCAGCCTAACAGGGACCACCGGGGAGCTGTTTTTT.

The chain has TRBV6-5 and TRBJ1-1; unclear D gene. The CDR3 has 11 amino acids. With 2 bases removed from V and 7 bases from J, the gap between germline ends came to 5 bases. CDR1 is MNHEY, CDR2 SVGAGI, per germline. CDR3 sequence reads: CASSYGGEAFF. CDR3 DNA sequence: TGTGCCAGCAGTTACGGAGGTGAAGCTTTCTTT.

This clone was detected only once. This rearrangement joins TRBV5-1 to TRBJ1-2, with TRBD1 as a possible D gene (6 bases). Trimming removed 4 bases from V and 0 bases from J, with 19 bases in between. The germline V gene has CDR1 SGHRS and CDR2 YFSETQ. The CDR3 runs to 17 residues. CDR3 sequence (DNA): TGCGCCAGCAGCCAATTATCCCGGGGGCTCACTAACTATGGCTACACCTTC. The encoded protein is CASSQLSRGLTNYGYTF.

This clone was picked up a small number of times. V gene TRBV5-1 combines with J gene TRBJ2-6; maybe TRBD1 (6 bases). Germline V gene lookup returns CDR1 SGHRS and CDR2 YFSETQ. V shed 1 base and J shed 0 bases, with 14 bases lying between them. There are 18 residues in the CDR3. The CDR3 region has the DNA TGCGCCAGCAGCTTGCCAGGGACACCCTCCTCTGGGGCCAACGTCCTGACTTTC. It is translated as CASSLPGTPSSGANVLTF.

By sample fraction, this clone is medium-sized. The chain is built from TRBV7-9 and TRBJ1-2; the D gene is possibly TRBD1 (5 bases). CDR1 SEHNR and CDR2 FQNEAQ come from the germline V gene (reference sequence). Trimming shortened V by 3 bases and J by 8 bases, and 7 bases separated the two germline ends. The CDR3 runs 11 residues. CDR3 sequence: CASSFEGGYTF. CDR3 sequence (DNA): TGTGCCAGCAGCTTCGAGGGGGGCTACACCTTC.

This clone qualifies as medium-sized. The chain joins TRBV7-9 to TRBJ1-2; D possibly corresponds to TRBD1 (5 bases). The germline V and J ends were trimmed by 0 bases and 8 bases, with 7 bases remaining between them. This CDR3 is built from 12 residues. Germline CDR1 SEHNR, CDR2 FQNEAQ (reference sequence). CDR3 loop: CASSLAEGGYTF. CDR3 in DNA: TGTGCCAGCAGCTTAGCTGAGGGGGGCTACACCTTC.

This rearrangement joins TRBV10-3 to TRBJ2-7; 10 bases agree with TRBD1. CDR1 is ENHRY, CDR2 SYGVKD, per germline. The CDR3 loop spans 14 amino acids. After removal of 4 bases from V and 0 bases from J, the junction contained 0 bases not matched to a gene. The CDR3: CAISGTGGSYEQYF. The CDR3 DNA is TGTGCCATCAGTGGGACAGGGGGCTCCTACGAGCAGTACTTC.

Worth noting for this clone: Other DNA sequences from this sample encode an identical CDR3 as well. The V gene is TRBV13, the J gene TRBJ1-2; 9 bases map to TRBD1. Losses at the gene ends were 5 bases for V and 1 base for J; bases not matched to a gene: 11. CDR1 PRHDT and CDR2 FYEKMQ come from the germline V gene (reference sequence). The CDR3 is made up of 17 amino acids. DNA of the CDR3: TGTGCCAGCAGCAACTCCGGGACAGGGCTAAATAACTATGGCTACACCTTC. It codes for CASSNSGTGLNNYGYTF.

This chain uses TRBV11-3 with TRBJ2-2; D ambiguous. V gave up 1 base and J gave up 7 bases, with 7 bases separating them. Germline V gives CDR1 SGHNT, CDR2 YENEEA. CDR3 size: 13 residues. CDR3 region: CASSLVRSGELFF. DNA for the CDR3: TGTGCCAGCAGCTTAGTACGTAGCGGGGAGCTGTTTTTT.

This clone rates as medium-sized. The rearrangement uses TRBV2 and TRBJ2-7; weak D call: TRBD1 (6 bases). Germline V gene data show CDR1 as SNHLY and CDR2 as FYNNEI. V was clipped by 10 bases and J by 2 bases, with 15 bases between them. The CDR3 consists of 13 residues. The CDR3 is CATRGRPTYEQYF. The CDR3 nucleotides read TGTGCCACCAGGGGACGGCCCACCTACGAGCAGTACTTC.

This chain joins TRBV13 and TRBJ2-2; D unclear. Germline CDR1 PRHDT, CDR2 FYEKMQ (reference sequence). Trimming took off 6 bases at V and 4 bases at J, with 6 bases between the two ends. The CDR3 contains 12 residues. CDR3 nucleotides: TGTGCCAGCAGGCCCCCCACCGGGGAGCTGTTTTTT. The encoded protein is CASRPPTGELFF.

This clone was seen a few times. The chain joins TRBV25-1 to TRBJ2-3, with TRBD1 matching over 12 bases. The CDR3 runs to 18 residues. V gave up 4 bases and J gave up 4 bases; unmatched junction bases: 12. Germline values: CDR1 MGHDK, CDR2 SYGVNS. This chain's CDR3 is CASSGTRWDRGLPDTQYF. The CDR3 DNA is TGTGCCAGCAGTGGAACAAGGTGGGACAGGGGGCTCCCAGATACGCAGTATTTT.

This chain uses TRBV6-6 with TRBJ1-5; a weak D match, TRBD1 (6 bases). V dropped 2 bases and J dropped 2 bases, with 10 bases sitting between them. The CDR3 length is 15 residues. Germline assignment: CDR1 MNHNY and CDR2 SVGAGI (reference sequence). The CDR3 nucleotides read TGTGCCAGCAGTTACCACGCAGGGGGCAATCAGCCCCAGCATTTT. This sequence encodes CASSYHAGGNQPQHF.

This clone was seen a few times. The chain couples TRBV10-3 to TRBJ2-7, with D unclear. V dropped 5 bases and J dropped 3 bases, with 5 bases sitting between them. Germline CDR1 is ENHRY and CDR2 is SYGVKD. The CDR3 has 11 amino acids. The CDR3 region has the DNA TGTGCCATCAGTACCCTCTACGAGCAGTACTTC. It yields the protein CAISTLYEQYF.

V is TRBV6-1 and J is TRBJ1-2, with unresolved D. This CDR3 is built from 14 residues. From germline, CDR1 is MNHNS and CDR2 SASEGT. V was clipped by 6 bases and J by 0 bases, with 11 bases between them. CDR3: CASSTRGSNYGYTF. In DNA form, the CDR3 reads TGTGCCAGCAGCACCCGGGGTTCTAACTATGGCTACACCTTC.

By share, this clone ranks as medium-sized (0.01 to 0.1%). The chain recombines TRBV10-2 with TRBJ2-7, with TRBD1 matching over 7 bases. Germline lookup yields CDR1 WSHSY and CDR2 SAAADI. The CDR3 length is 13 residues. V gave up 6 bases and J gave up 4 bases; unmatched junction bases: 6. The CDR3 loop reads CASRHGTAYEQYF. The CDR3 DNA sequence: TGCGCCAGCAGACATGGGACAGCTTACGAGCAGTACTTC.

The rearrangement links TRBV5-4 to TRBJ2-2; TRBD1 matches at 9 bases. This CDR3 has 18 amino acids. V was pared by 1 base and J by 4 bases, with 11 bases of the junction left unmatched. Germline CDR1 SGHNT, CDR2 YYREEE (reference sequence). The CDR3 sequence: CASSLRGQGLGFTGELFF. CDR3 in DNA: TGTGCCAGCAGCTTGAGGGGACAGGGTCTGGGATTCACCGGGGAGCTGTTTTTT. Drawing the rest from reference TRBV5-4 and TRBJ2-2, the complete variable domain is ETGVTQSPTHLIKTRGQQVTLRCSSQSGHNTVSWYQQALGQGPQFIFQYYREEENGRGNFPPRFSGLQFPNYSSELNVNALELDDSALYLCASSLRGQGLGFTGELFFGEGSRLTVL.

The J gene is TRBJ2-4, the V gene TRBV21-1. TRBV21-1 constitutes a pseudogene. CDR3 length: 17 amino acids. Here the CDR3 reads CASRMSVLQQRKNIQYF. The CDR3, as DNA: TGTGCCAGCAGAATGAGCGTGCTACAGCAAAGAAAAAACATTCAGTACTTC.

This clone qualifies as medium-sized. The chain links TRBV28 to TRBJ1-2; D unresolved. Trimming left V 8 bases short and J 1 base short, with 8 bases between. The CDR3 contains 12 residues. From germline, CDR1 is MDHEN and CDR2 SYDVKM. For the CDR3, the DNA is TGTGCCAGCCAGGAACTTAACTATGGCTACACCTTC. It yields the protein CASQELNYGYTF.

The CDR3: CASSLSQGINSPLHF. CDR3 bases: TGTGCCAGCAGCTTGTCACAGGGGATCAATTCACCCCTCCACTTT. The chain has TRBV11-3 and TRBJ1-6, with 7 nucleotides matching TRBD1. CDR3 size: 15 residues. Per the germline V gene, CDR1 is SGHNT and CDR2 is YENEEA. The V and J ends lost 3 bases and 7 bases, in that order; junction bases with no gene match: 6.

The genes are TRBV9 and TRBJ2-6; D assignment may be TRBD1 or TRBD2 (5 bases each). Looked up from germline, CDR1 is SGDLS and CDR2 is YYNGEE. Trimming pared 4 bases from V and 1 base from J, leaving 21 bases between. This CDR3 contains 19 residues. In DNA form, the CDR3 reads TGTGCCAGCAGCTCCGCGGGCCAGGGACGGGGTTCTGGGGCCAACGTCCTGACTTTC. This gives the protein CASSSAGQGRGSGANVLTF.

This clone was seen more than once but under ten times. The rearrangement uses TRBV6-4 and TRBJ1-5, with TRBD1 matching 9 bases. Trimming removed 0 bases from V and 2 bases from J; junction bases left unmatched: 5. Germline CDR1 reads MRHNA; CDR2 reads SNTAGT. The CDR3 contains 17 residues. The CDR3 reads CASSDSATGGRNQPQHF. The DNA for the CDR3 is TGTGCCAGCAGTGACTCCGCGACAGGGGGACGCAATCAGCCCCAGCATTTT.